This entry is about one T cell receptor (beta chain). The antigen is not known. The PCR employed 60 Vbeta primers together with 13 Jbeta primers. Some clones are missing from TCRdb's copy, which holds only in-frame ones; the method was immunoSEQ multiplex PCR. The sample yields a few hundred thousand clones, approximately 79% seen once. The data originate from a study of cytomegalovirus exposure and HLA in healthy donors. Study-level points and caveats: Later analysis suggested links between common viral pathogens and several top significant clusters. Despite most TCR sequences being rare, some public TCRs occurred in many donors.

Per germline, CDR1 SGHRS and CDR2 YFSETQ. V was clipped by 0 bases and J by 0 bases; unmatched bases: 3. The CDR3 contains 17 residues. The TCR comes from a man aged 18 to 30 in good health and CMV-seronegative. The chain is built from TRBV5-1 and TRBJ2-2; TRBD2 aligns across 9 bases. The sequencing sample was made of PBMCs. The CDR3 DNA sequence: TGCGCCAGCAGCTTGGGGTCTAGCGGGGCGAACACCGGGGAGCTGTTTTTT. Translation gives CASSLGSSGANTGELFF.